This entry describes one T cell receptor (beta chain). PCR was performed a second time for 7 to 11 cycles using a sample-barcoded 5' primer and a J-beta primer mix. TCRdb redid the calling of the 5' RACE reads with MiXCR, one entry per CDR3 protein. The table includes hundreds of thousands of distinct CDR3 sequences, approximately 59% detected once. This sample was taken from a study of blood T cells in healthy people across ages. Those donating, healthy Caucasian individuals from Russia, were aged about 6 to 100. V was clipped by 3 bases and J by 11 bases; unmatched bases: 12. Germline V gene data show CDR1 as ENHRY and CDR2 as SYGVKD. CDR3 length equals 15 residues.

This receptor was obtained from a man aged 55 to 70 in good health. The source material was blood. J is TRBJ2-5 and V is TRBV10-3; 10 bases fit TRBD1. This CDR3 reads CAISDARQGAEEQYF. CDR3 DNA: TGTGCCATCAGTGATGCCCGACAGGGGGCAGAAGAGCAGTACTTC.